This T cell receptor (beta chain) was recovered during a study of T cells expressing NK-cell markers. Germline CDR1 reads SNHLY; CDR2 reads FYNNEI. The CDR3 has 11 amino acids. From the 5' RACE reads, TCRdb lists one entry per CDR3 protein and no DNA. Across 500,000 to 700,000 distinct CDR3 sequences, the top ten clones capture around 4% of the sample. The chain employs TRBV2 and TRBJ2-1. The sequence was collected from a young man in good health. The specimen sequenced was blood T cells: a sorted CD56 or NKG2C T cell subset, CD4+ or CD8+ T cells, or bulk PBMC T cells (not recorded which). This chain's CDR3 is CASSAPDEQFF.